This T cell receptor (beta chain) was documented in a study of blood T cell repertoires in COVID-19. On the study more broadly: Whether acute or convalescent, the COVID-19 samples came from the United States, Italy and Spain. PBMCs, B-cell-depleted T cells, or T cells were the source of the cDNA or gDNA that made up the material.

Per the original methods: Amplified reference gene primers provided the basis for estimating nucleated cell counts. Sequencing was performed with immunoSEQ multiplex PCR; in TCRdb, only in-frame clones are kept and a portion is missing. For V, J and clone size, that table is used; D and trimming come from the DNA. The sample lists about 150,000 clones, over 80% occurring once. Germline-derived CDR1 and CDR2 are SGHRS and YFSETQ. This CDR3 comprises 13 residues. The V and J ends lost 5 bases and 6 bases respectively, with 14 bases between them. This clonotype was sampled from a man aged 50-60 years with active COVID-19. V usage is TRBV5-1 and J usage is TRBJ2-5; tentatively, D is TRBD1 (6 bases). Specimen: peripheral blood. This chain's CDR3 is CASRKQGTQTQYF. The CDR3 region has the DNA TGCGCCAGCAGAAAACAGGGTACTCAGACCCAGTACTTC.